The 26 T cell receptor beta chains below all came from one sample that was sequenced in a study of shared T cell receptors in the human thymus. The method was immunoSEQ multiplex PCR; TCRdb's version includes in-frame clones alone and lacks a portion of them. The sample consists of under 450,000 clones, around 95% of them appearing once. The source material was thymocytes. Source of these receptors: a human donor.

CDR3 in DNA: TGTGCCAGCAGTCCGCGGACAGGGGCTAGCACAGATACGCAGTATTTT. Its protein is CASSPRTGASTDTQYF. The chain recombines TRBV27 with TRBJ2-3; 9 bases are a match to TRBD1. CDR1 and CDR2 from the germline V gene are MNHEY and SMNVEV (reference sequence). This CDR3 is 16 amino acids long. V dropped 5 bases and J dropped 0; count of bases not matched to a gene: 6.

The gene calls are TRBV12-5 and TRBJ1-3; D is undetermined. Trimming pared 5 bases from V and 1 base from J, leaving 15 bases between. The CDR3 runs 16 residues. Germline lookup yields CDR1 LGHNT and CDR2 FRNRAP. The CDR3 DNA is TGTGCTAGTGGTCAAGACCGTGCCCCTTCTGGAAACACCATATATTTT. Residues: CASGQDRAPSGNTIYF.

The V call is TRBV28, the J call TRBJ2-7; 7 bases are shared with TRBD2. Germline lookup yields CDR1 MDHEN and CDR2 SYDVKM. The CDR3 extends over 16 amino acids. After removal of 3 bases from V and 4 bases from J, the junction contained 12 bases not matched to a gene. Written as DNA, the CDR3 is TGTGCCAGCAGTTTCGGCGGGAGCCAGGTCGGATACGAGCAGTACTTC. Translation: CASSFGGSQVGYEQYF.

About this clone: Compared with germline, one end of the junction differs, possibly owing to a read error. The genes are TRBV27 and TRBJ1-1, with unresolved D. The germline gives CDR1 MNHEY, CDR2 SMNVEV (reference sequence). CDR3 length equals 13 residues. The chain's CDR3 is CAGSFLGRTEAFF. CDR3 coding DNA: TGTGCCGGCAGTTTTCTCGGACGAACTGAAGCTTTCTTT.

The chain has TRBV27 and TRBJ2-5; TRBD2 matches at 8 bases. Trimming removed 3 bases from V and 4 bases from J; junction bases left unmatched: 10. Germline CDR1 MNHEY, CDR2 SMNVEV (reference sequence). The CDR3 is made up of 16 amino acids. CDR3 bases: TGTGCCAGCAGTTTTTCCTCTGGACTAGCTGGAGAGACCCAGTACTTC. As protein: CASSFSSGLAGETQYF.

The rearrangement uses TRBV5-1 and TRBJ2-3; 12 bases line up with TRBD1. The germline CDR1 and CDR2 sequences are SGHRS and YFSETQ. The CDR3 is 20 amino acids. V shed 0 bases and J 2 bases; nucleotides not matched to a gene: 13. The CDR3 coding sequence is TGCGCCAGCAGCTTGGTTGGGACAGGGGGCGGATCCACACACACAGATACGCAGTATTTT. It encodes CASSLVGTGGGSTHTDTQYF.

The chain uses TRBV7-9 and TRBJ2-1, with D maybe TRBD2 (8 bases). Trimming stripped 1 base from V and 8 bases from J, with 18 bases between. The CDR3 totals 16 residues. Germline CDR1 and CDR2: SEHNR and FQNEAQ (reference sequence). CDR3 nucleotides: TGTGCCAGCAGCTTAGGCCCGGGACTAGGGGGCCATGAGCAGTTCTTC. It translates to CASSLGPGLGGHEQFF.

V usage is TRBV11-2 and J usage is TRBJ1-1, with 9 bases identical to TRBD1. CDR1 is SGHAT and CDR2 is FQNNGV in the germline V gene. The length of the CDR3 is 18 residues. V lost 5 bases, J lost 6 bases, and 19 bases stayed unmatched. The CDR3 DNA follows: TGTGCCAGCAGCAGAATAAGGACAGGGGATGATCAAGACGCTGAAGCTTTCTTT. Its translation: CASSRIRTGDDQDAEAFF.

As for this clone: The same CDR3 can be traced to other DNA sequences in this sample. The chain has TRBV18 and TRBJ2-5; D not resolved. This CDR3 is built from 11 residues. Germline V gene sequence: CDR1 KGHSH, CDR2 LQKENI. With 4 bases removed from V and 2 bases from J, the gap between germline ends came to 2 bases. The CDR3 DNA reads TGTGCCAGCTCACTACAAGAGACCCAGTACTTC. Amino acids: CASSLQETQYF. The complete variable domain, with remaining parts taken from reference TRBV18 and TRBJ2-5, reads NAGVMQNPRHLVRRRGQEARLRCSPMKGHSHVYWYRQLPEEGLKFMVYLQKENIIDESGMPKERFSAEFPKEGPSILRIQQVVRGDSAAYFCASSLQETQYFGPGTRLLVL.

The V call is TRBV5-1, the J call TRBJ2-7; TRBD2 agrees at 13 bases. V gave up 4 bases and J gave up 0 bases; unmatched junction bases: 7. Germline V gene sequence: CDR1 SGHRS, CDR2 YFSETQ. The CDR3 extends over 17 amino acids. The chain's CDR3 is CASSLRLAGGSSYEQYF. CDR3 DNA sequence: TGCGCCAGCAGCCTCCGACTAGCGGGAGGTAGCTCCTACGAGCAGTACTTC. Using reference TRBV5-1 and TRBJ2-7 for the parts outside the CDR3, the full variable domain is KAGVTQTPRYLIKTRGQQVTLSCSPISGHRSVSWYQQTPGQGLQFLFEYFSETQRNKGNFPGRFSGRQFSNSRSEMNVSTLELGDSALYLCASSLRLAGGSSYEQYFGPGTRLTVT.

J is TRBJ1-1 and V is TRBV27; weak D call: TRBD1 (6 bases). Germline-derived CDR1 and CDR2 are MNHEY and SMNVEV (reference sequence). The ends were cut back, 6 bases at V and 7 bases at J, with 18 bases in the middle. The CDR3 has 14 amino acids. Written as DNA, the CDR3 is TGTGCCAGCAGGCCCACCCAGGGGTGGGTTGAAGCTTTCTTT. This gives the protein CASRPTQGWVEAFF.

The chain is built from TRBV6-7 and TRBJ2-3; D might be TRBD2 (6 bases). TRBV6-7 is noted as an ORF with a role that remains uncertain. CDR3 length: 17 amino acids. V dropped 2 bases and J dropped 2 bases, with 17 bases sitting between them. The CDR3 DNA reads TGTGCCAGCAGTTACACCCAGGAGGGAGGATTCACAGATACGCAGTATTTT. Amino acids: CASSYTQEGGFTDTQYF.

V gene TRBV6-6 combines with J gene TRBJ2-5; perhaps D is TRBD1 or TRBD2 (5 bases each). The CDR3 has 12 amino acids. From germline, CDR1 is MNHNY and CDR2 SVGAGI (reference sequence). Trimming stripped 4 bases from V and 4 bases from J, with 7 bases between. The CDR3 DNA reads as TGTGCCAGCAGTTCCGGGGCAGAGACCCAGTACTTC. The encoded protein is CASSSGAETQYF.

J is TRBJ1-2 and V is TRBV4-2, with 7 bases aligning to TRBD1. Germline CDR1 and CDR2: LGHNA and YNFKEQ. The CDR3 runs 15 residues. V was pared by 3 bases and J by 8 bases, with 12 bases of the junction left unmatched. For the CDR3, the DNA is TGTGCCAGCAGCCACTTATTAAACAGGGGACCCGGCTACACCTTC. It is translated as CASSHLLNRGPGYTF.

The chain is built from TRBV7-2 and TRBJ1-5; D might be TRBD1 (5 bases). The CDR3 totals 17 residues. The germline V gene has CDR1 SGHTA and CDR2 FQGNSA. The ends were cut back, 5 bases at V and 0 bases at J, with 17 bases in the middle. The CDR3 nucleotides read TGTGCCAGCAGCCCCCCAATCGGGACGGATAGCAATCAGCCCCAGCATTTT. It yields the protein CASSPPIGTDSNQPQHF. Together with reference TRBV7-2 and TRBJ1-5, the CDR3 gives the full variable domain: GAGVSQSPSNKVTEKGKDVELRCDPISGHTALYWYRQSLGQGLEFLIYFQGNSAPDKSGLPSDRFSAERTGGSVSTLTIQRTQQEDSAVYLCASSPPIGTDSNQPQHFGDGTRLSIL.

This chain joins TRBV10-1 and TRBJ2-3; D is perhaps TRBD1 (10 bases). Germline CDR1 is WNHNN and CDR2 is SYGVQD (reference sequence). V was trimmed by 2 bases and J by 0 bases, leaving 30 bases between them. This CDR3 has 22 residues. CDR3 region: CASSEGGRAFRDRGPSTDTQYF. The CDR3 DNA sequence: TGCGCCAGCAGTGAGGGCGGGAGGGCCTTCCGGGACAGGGGCCCTAGCACAGATACGCAGTATTTT.

The chain uses TRBV11-1 and TRBJ2-5, with D possibly being TRBD1 or TRBD2 (5 bases each). The V end was cut by 5 bases, the J end by 1 base, with 17 bases between. Germline-derived CDR1 and CDR2 are SGHAT and FQDESV (reference sequence). This CDR3 region has 16 residues. CDR3 protein: CASSHWAGAVQETQYF. CDR3 bases: TGTGCCAGCAGCCACTGGGCCGGGGCAGTCCAAGAGACCCAGTACTTC.

This clone was seen just once. The rearrangement uses TRBV28 and TRBJ2-4; a weak D match, TRBD2 (6 bases). V shed 6 bases and J shed 0 bases, with 12 bases lying between them. The CDR3 runs 15 residues. Germline CDR1 reads MDHEN; CDR2 reads SYDVKM. CDR3 loop: CASRSPGLAKNIQYF. The CDR3 bases are TGTGCCAGCAGAAGCCCGGGACTAGCCAAAAACATTCAGTACTTC. Looking up the rest from reference TRBV28 and TRBJ2-4 gives the full variable domain: DVKVTQSSRYLVKRTGEKVFLECVQDMDHENMFWYRQDPGLGLRLIYFSYDVKMKEKGDIPEGYSVSREKKERFSLILESASTNQTSMYLCASRSPGLAKNIQYFGAGTRLSVL.

This rearrangement joins TRBV11-2 to TRBJ2-7; 9 bases agree with TRBD1. After removal of 1 base from V and 2 bases from J, the junction contained 6 bases not matched to a gene. Germline values: CDR1 SGHAT, CDR2 FQNNGV. This CDR3 is 16 amino acids long. The CDR3 bases are TGTGCCAGCAGCTTAGGGGTGCGACAGGGGGCCTACGAGCAGTACTTC. Its protein is CASSLGVRQGAYEQYF.

This chain uses TRBV9 with TRBJ2-1; 7 bases are a match to TRBD1. The CDR3 has 11 residues. CDR1 is SGDLS, CDR2 YYNGEE, per germline. With V trimmed by 7 bases and J by 6 bases, 1 base remained unmatched. CDR3 DNA sequence: TGTGCCAGCGGGACAGCCAATGAGCAGTTCTTC. Translation gives CASGTANEQFF.

This chain links TRBV9 with TRBJ2-5, with unresolved D. The ends were cut back, 2 bases at V and 5 bases at J, with 7 bases in the middle. This CDR3 contains 12 residues. CDR1 is SGDLS, CDR2 YYNGEE, per germline. CDR3 protein: CASSVHGETQYF. In DNA, the CDR3 is TGTGCCAGCAGCGTCCATGGGGAGACCCAGTACTTC.

This clone was recorded a few times. V usage is TRBV6-4 and J usage is TRBJ2-2, with 12 bases matching TRBD1. V trimming: 3 bases; J trimming: 6 bases; junction bases outside the gene matches: 8. CDR3 length: 17 amino acids. CDR1 and CDR2 (germline): MRHNA, SNTAGT. CDR3 sequence: CASSESRDRGRAGELFF. The CDR3 DNA reads as TGTGCCAGCAGTGAGAGCCGGGACAGGGGGCGAGCCGGGGAGCTGTTTTTT.

The rearrangement joins TRBV5-1 to TRBJ1-3; maybe TRBD1 (5 bases). V lost 3 bases, J lost 0 bases, and 16 bases lay in between. The CDR3 is 17 residues long. Looked up from germline, CDR1 is SGHRS and CDR2 is YFSETQ. In DNA, the CDR3 is TGCGCCAGCAGCTCCGGTACCACAGGACCCTCTGGAAACACCATATATTTT. It codes for CASSSGTTGPSGNTIYF.

This clone has more than one count but fewer than ten. V and J are TRBV2 and TRBJ2-7, with D possibly being TRBD1 or TRBD2 (5 bases each). V lost 7 bases, J lost 4 bases, and 20 bases lay in between. Germline CDR1 SNHLY, CDR2 FYNNEI. The CDR3 totals 15 residues. CDR3 loop: CASTRPQGRGYEQYF. The CDR3, as DNA: TGTGCCAGCACCCGGCCCCAGGGAAGAGGGTACGAGCAGTACTTC.

This clone was found once. CDR3 residues: CASSYSILATETQYF. CDR3 bases: TGTGCCAGCAGTTACTCCATACTCGCGACCGAGACCCAGTACTTC. The rearrangement uses TRBV6-5 and TRBJ2-5; no clear D gene. The CDR3 runs to 15 residues. V lost 0 bases and J 5 bases, leaving 13 bases between the germline ends. Germline V gene data show CDR1 as MNHEY and CDR2 as SVGAGI.

J is TRBJ1-1 and V is TRBV27; 7 positions match TRBD1. Germline CDR1 and CDR2: MNHEY and SMNVEV (reference sequence). CDR3 size: 14 residues. V was pared by 3 bases and J by 4 bases, with 5 bases of the junction left unmatched. The CDR3 DNA follows: TGTGCCAGCAGTTTCGACAGGGTGTTCACTGAAGCTTTCTTT. Protein: CASSFDRVFTEAFF.